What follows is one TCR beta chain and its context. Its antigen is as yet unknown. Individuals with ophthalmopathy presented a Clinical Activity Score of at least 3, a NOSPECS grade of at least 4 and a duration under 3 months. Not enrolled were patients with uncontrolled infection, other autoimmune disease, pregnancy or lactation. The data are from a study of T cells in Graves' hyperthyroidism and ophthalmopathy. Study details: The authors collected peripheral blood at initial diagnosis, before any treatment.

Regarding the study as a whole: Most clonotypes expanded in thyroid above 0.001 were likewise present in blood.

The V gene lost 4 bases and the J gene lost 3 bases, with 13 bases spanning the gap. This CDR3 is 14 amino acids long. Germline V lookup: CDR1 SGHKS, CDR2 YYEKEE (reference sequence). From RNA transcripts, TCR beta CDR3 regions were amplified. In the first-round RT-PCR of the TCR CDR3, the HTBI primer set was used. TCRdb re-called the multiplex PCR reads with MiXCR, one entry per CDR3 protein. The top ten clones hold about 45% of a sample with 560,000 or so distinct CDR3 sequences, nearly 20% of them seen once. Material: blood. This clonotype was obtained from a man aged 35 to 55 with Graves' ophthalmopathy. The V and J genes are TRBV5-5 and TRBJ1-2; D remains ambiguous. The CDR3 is CASSRSGIDYGYTF. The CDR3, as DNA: TGTGCCAGCAGCCGTTCGGGCATAGACTATGGCTACACCTTC.